The source of this TCR beta chain is a study of T cell repertoires in cytomegalovirus infection. This clonotype came up once. Its antigen is not identified. TCRdb ran MiXCR on the reads and lists one entry per CDR3 protein. The table lists some 900,000 distinct CDR3 sequences, approximately 32% of them singletons, with approximately 13% in the top ten. This CDR3 has 16 residues. Trimming pared 1 base from V and 0 bases from J, leaving 12 bases between. Germline loops: CDR1 SNHLY, CDR2 FYNNEI. The starting material was cultured CD8+ T cells from PBMCs, obtained from culture after CMV antigen stimulation. This TCR derives from a human donor in good health (CMV status not recorded). Some clones in this sample may be carry-over from other donors' samples. The chain recombines TRBV2 with TRBJ1-1; possible D gene TRBD1, 5 bases. CDR3 in amino acids: CASSEEGAILNTEAFF. CDR3 sequence (DNA): TGTGCCAGCAGTGAAGAAGGGGCGATTCTGAACACTGAAGCTTTCTTT.